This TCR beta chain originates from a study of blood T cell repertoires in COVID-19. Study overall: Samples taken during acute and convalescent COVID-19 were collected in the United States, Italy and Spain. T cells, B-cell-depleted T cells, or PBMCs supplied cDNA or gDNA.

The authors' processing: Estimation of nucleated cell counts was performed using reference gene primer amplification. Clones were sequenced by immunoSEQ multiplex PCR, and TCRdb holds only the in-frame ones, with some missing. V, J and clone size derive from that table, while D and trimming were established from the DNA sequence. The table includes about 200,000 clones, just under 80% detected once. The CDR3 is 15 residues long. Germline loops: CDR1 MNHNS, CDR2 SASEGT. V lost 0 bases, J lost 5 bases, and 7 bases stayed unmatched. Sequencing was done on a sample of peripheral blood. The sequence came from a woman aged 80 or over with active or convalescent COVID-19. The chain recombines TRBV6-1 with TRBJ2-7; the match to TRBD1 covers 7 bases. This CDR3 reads CASSEAETGSHEQYF. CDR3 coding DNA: TGTGCCAGCAGTGAAGCGGAGACAGGGTCCCACGAGCAGTACTTC.